This T cell receptor beta chain was recovered during a study of shared clonotypes between healthy human individuals. Study-wide findings and caveats: When compared with the clonotypes that were shared by all four sorted-subset donors, the non-shared clonotypes turned out to have lower generation probabilities.

Sequencing used immunoSEQ multiplex PCR; TCRdb keeps in-frame clones, though not all of them. The sample lists fewer than 800,000 clones, 90% to 95% occurring once. A remark on this clone: Its specificity is not known.

Naive CD8 populations comprised CD45RO-negative cells positively selected for CCR7, excluding terminally differentiated effector memory CD45RA+ cells. Germline-derived CDR1 and CDR2 are LGHNA and YNFKEQ. The CDR3 loop spans 14 amino acids. V shed 1 base and J shed 5 bases, with 8 bases lying between them. The V and J genes are TRBV4-2 and TRBJ2-2; the D gene is possibly TRBD2 (5 bases). The receptor's source is a man under 40 in good health. Source material: naive CD8+ T cells sorted from blood. The DNA for the CDR3 is TGTGCCAGCAGCCAAGCGGGATTTACCGGGGAGCTGTTTTTT. Its protein product is CASSQAGFTGELFF.